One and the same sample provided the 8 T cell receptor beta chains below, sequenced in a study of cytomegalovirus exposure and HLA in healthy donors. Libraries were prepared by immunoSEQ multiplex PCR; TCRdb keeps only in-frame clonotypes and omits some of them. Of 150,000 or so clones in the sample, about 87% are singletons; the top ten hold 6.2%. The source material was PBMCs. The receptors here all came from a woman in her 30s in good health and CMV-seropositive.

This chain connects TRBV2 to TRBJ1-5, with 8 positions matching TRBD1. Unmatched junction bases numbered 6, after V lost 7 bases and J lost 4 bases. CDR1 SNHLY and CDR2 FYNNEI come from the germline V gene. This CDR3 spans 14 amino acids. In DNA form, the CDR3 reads TGTGCCAGCACGGACAGGGTGGGGAATCAGCCCCAGCATTTT. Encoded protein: CASTDRVGNQPQHF.

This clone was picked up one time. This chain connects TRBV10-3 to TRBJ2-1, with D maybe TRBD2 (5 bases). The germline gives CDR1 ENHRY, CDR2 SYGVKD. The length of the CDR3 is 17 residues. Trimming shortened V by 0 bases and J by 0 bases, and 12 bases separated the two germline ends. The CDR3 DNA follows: TGTGCCATCAGTGAGTCTGGCAGCGGCTCCTCCTACAATGAGCAGTTCTTC. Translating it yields CAISESGSGSSYNEQFF.

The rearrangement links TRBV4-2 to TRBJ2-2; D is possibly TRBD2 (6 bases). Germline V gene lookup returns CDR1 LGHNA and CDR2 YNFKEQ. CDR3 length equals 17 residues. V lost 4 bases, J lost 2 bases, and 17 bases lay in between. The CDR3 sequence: CASSPRLMGGNTGELFF. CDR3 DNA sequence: TGTGCCAGCAGCCCCCGTTTAATGGGGGGTAACACCGGGGAGCTGTTTTTT.

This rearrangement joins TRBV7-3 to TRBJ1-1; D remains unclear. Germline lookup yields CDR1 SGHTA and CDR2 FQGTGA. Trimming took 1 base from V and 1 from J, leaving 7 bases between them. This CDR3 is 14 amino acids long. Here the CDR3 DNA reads TGTGCCAGCAGCTTAAGTGACTGGAACACTGAAGCTTTCTTT. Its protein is CASSLSDWNTEAFF.

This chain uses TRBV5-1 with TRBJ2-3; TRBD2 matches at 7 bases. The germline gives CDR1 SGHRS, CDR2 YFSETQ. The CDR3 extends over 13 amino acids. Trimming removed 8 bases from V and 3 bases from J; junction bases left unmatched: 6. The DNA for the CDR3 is TGCGCCAGTGGAGCGGGATCGACAGATACGCAGTATTTT. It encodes CASGAGSTDTQYF.

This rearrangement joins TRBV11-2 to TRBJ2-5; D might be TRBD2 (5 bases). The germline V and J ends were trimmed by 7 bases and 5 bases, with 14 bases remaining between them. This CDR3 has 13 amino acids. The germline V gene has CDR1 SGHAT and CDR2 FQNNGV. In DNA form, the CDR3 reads TGTGCCAGCACCCCCGGGGATAGGGAGACCCAGTACTTC. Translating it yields CASTPGDRETQYF. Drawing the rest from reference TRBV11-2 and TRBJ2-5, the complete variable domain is EAGVAQSPRYKIIEKRQSVAFWCNPISGHATLYWYQQILGQGPKLLIQFQNNGVVDDSQLPKDRFSAERLKGVDSTLKIQPAKLEDSAVYLCASTPGDRETQYFGPGTRLLVL.

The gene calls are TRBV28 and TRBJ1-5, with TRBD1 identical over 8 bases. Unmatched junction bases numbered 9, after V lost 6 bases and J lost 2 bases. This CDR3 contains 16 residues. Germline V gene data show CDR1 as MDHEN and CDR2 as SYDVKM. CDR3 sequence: CASRVTGDNGNQPQHF. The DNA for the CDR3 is TGTGCCAGCAGAGTGACAGGGGATAATGGCAATCAGCCCCAGCATTTT. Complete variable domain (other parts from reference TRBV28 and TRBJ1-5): DVKVTQSSRYLVKRTGEKVFLECVQDMDHENMFWYRQDPGLGLRLIYFSYDVKMKEKGDIPEGYSVSREKKERFSLILESASTNQTSMYLCASRVTGDNGNQPQHFGDGTRLSIL.

The CDR3 nucleotides are TGTGCCAGCAGTGGACTGGAACAAGAGACCCAGTACTTC. Residues: CASSGLEQETQYF. The chain combines TRBV2 with TRBJ2-5, with D unclear. The CDR3 covers 13 residues. The ends were cut back, 4 bases at V and 2 bases at J, with 8 bases in the middle. Germline lookup yields CDR1 SNHLY and CDR2 FYNNEI.